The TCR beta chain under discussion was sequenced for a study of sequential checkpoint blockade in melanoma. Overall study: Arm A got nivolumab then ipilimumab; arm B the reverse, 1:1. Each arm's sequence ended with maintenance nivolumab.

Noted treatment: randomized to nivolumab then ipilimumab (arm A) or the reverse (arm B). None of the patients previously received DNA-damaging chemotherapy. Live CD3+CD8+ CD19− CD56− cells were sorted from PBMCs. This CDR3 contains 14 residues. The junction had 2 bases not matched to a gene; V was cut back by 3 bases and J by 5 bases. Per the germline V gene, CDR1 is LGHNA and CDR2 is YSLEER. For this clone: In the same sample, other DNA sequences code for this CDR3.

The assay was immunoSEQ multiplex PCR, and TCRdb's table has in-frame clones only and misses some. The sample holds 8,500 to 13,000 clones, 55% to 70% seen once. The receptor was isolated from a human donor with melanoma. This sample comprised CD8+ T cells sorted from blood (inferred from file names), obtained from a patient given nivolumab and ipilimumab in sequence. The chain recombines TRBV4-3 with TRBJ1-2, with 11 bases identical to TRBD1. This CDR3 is CASSQGTGGYGYTF. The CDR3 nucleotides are TGCGCCAGCAGCCAGGGGACAGGGGGATATGGCTACACCTTC.